The 7 T cell receptor beta chains in this list originate from one sample, sequenced in a study of Tregs in tolerant kidney transplant recipients. Generated by immunoSEQ multiplex PCR, the TCRdb table keeps only in-frame clones and is missing some. Among tens of thousands of clones listed, 98% were seen once. Material: Tregs from blood, obtained before the transplant. The receptors shown here come from a human donor who received a combined kidney and bone marrow transplant.

The chain joins TRBV5-4 to TRBJ2-5; TRBD2 matches 9 bases. The CDR3 has 13 amino acids. CDR1 and CDR2 from the germline V gene are SGHNT and YYREEE (reference sequence). The junction had 5 bases not matched to a gene; V was cut back by 6 bases and J by 5 bases. This CDR3 reads CASTLAGAETQYF. CDR3 coding DNA: TGTGCCAGCACCTTAGCGGGAGCTGAGACCCAGTACTTC.

J is TRBJ1-3 and V is TRBV28; tentative D call: TRBD1 (6 bases). The CDR3 has 13 residues. V was clipped by 9 bases and J by 0 bases, with 9 bases between them. CDR1 is MDHEN, CDR2 SYDVKM, per germline. The CDR3 bases are TGTGCCAGTACAGGGACCTCTGGAAACACCATATATTTT. The encoded protein is CASTGTSGNTIYF.

The chain recombines TRBV5-5 with TRBJ2-7, with 8 bases aligning to TRBD1. The length of the CDR3 is 16 residues. The V gene's germline CDR1 is SGHKS and CDR2 YYEKEE (reference sequence). V was pared by 4 bases and J by 3 bases, with 12 bases of the junction left unmatched. CDR3 coding DNA: TGTGCCAGCAGCCTCTCCCCGGACAGGGCCCTCTACGAGCAGTACTTC. Encoded protein: CASSLSPDRALYEQYF.

CDR3 nucleotide sequence: TGTGCCAGTAGTGGTCCCGGGACAGGGGACGGATCACCCCTCCACTTT. This gives the protein CASSGPGTGDGSPLHF. This chain joins TRBV19 and TRBJ1-6, with 10 bases lining up with TRBD1. Germline V gene lookup returns CDR1 LNHDA and CDR2 SQIVND (reference sequence). This CDR3 has 16 residues. The junction had 11 bases not matched to a gene; V was cut back by 5 bases and J by 10 bases. Filled out from reference TRBV19 and TRBJ1-6, the complete variable domain reads DGGITQSPKYLFRKEGQNVTLSCEQNLNHDAMYWYRQDPGQGLRLIYYSQIVNDFQKGDIAEGYSVSREKKESFPLTVTSAQKNPTAFYLCASSGPGTGDGSPLHFGNGTRLTVT.

The CDR3, as DNA: TGTGCCAGCAGCGTAGCACTAGCTGGAGGCACCGGGGAGCTGTTTTTT. This codes for CASSVALAGGTGELFF. This rearrangement joins TRBV9 to TRBJ2-2; D might be TRBD2 (6 bases). The CDR3 totals 16 residues. Deletions cut 0 bases from V and 4 bases from J, with 13 bases between. The V gene's germline CDR1 is SGDLS and CDR2 YYNGEE. Combining the CDR3 with reference TRBV9 and TRBJ2-2 gives the whole variable domain DSGVTQTPKHLITATGQRVTLRCSPRSGDLSVYWYQQSLDQGLQFLIQYYNGEERAKGNILERFSAQQFPDLHSELNLSSLELGDSALYFCASSVALAGGTGELFFGEGSRLTVL.

This chain joins TRBV7-2 and TRBJ2-3, with 8 bases identical to TRBD2. Germline assignment: CDR1 SGHTA and CDR2 FQGNSA. After removal of 0 bases from V and 1 base from J, the junction contained 6 bases not matched to a gene. The CDR3 covers 17 residues. The CDR3 spells CASSLADGGAGTDTQYF. The CDR3 region has the DNA TGTGCCAGCAGCTTAGCCGACGGGGGGGCGGGCACAGATACGCAGTATTTT. The variable domain in full, completed from reference TRBV7-2 and TRBJ2-3, reads GAGVSQSPSNKVTEKGKDVELRCDPISGHTALYWYRQSLGQGLEFLIYFQGNSAPDKSGLPSDRFSAERTGGSVSTLTIQRTQQEDSAVYLCASSLADGGAGTDTQYFGPGTRLTVL.

V and J are TRBV5-1 and TRBJ2-2; D perhaps matches TRBD2 (6 bases). V was trimmed by 0 bases and J by 4 bases, leaving 7 bases between them. CDR1 and CDR2 from the germline V gene are SGHRS and YFSETQ. This CDR3 has 14 amino acids. CDR3 protein: CASSLGGGTGELFF. CDR3 nucleotide sequence: TGCGCCAGCAGCTTGGGGGGAGGCACCGGGGAGCTGTTTTTT.